Reported below is one TCR beta chain. The source of the sample is a study of blood T cell repertoires in COVID-19. Study details: The United States, Italy and Spain provided the acute and convalescent COVID-19 samples. T cells, B-cell-depleted T cells, or PBMCs provided the cDNA or gDNA that served as material.

In the original analysis: Amplification of reference gene primers provided the estimated nucleated cell counts. The protocol was immunoSEQ multiplex PCR, while the TCRdb copy is restricted to in-frame clones and leaves out a portion. V and J calls and clone size are copied from that table; D and trimming were computed from the DNA. The data contain 150,000 to 200,000 clones, roughly 87% of them singletons. Specimen: peripheral blood. This clonotype was sampled from a woman aged 45 to 65 with acute or convalescent COVID-19.

The CDR3 region has the DNA TGTGCCAGTAGTATAGGCGGGACAGGGGACCAGCCCCAGCATTTT. It yields the protein CASSIGGTGDQPQHF. The chain uses TRBV19 and TRBJ1-5; 10 bases match TRBD1. V lost 1 base, J lost 7 bases, and 4 bases stayed unmatched. The length of the CDR3 is 15 residues. The V gene's germline CDR1 is LNHDA and CDR2 SQIVND (reference sequence).